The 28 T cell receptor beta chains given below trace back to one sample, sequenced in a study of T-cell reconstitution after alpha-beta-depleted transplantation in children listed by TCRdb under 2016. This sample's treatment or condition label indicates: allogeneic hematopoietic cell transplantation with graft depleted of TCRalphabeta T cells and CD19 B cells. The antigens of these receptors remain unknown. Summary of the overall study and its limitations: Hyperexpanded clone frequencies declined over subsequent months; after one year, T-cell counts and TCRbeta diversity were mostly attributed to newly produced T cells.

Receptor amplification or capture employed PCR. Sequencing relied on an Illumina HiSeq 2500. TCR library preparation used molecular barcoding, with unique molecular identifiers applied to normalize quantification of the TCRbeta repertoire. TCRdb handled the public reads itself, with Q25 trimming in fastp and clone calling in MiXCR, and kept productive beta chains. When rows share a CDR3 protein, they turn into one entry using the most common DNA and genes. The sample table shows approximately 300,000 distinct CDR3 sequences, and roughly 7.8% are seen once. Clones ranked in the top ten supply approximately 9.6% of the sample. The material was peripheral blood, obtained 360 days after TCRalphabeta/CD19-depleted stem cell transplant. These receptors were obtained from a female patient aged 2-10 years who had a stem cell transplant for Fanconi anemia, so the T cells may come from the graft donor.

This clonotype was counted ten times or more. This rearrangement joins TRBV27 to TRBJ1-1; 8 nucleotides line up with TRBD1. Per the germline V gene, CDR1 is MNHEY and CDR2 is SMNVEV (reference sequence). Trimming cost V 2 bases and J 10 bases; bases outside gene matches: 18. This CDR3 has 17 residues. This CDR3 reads CASSLAAGTGQGLAAFF. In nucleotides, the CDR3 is TGTGCCAGCAGTTTAGCTGCCGGGACAGGCCAAGGGTTGGCAGCTTTCTTT.

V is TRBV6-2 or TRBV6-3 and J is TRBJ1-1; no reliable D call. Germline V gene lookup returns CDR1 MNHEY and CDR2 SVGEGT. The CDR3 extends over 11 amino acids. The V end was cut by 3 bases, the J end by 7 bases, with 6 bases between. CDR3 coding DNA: TGTGCCAGCAGTTATAGGAGTGAAGCTTTCTTT. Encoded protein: CASSYRSEAFF.

The chain's CDR3 is CASSRGSRSSYNEQFF. The CDR3 nucleotides read TGTGCCAGCAGTAGGGGAAGCAGGAGCTCCTACAATGAGCAGTTCTTC. The rearrangement uses TRBV6-2 or TRBV6-3 and TRBJ2-1; TRBD1 might be the D (5 bases). The CDR3 runs to 16 residues. Germline CDR1 is MNHEY and CDR2 is SVGEGT. Trimming cost V 5 bases and J 0 bases, with 14 bases left between them.

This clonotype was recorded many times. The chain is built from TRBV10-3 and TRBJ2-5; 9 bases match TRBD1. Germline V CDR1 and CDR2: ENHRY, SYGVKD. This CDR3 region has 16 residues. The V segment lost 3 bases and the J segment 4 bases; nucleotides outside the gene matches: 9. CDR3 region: CAISDTRDRVGETQYF. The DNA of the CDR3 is TGTGCCATCAGTGATACCCGGGACAGGGTTGGAGAGACCCAGTACTTC.

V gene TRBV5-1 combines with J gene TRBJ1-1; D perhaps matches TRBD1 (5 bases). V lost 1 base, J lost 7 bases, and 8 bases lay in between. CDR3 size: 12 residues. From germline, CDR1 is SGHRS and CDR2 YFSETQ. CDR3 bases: TGCGCCAGCAGCTTGACAGGTTTTGAAGCTTTCTTT. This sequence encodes CASSLTGFEAFF.

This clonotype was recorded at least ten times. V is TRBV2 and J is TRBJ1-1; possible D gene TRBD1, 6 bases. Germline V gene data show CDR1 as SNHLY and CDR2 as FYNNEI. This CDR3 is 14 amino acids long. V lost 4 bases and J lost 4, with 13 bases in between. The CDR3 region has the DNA TGTGCCAGCAGTGGGCAGGGGAGGAGCACTGAAGCTTTCTTT. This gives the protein CASSGQGRSTEAFF.

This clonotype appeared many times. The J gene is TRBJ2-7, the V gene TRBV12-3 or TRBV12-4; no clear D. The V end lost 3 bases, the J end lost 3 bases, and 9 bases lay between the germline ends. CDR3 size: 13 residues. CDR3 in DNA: TGTGCCAGCAGTTTTGGACCGAGCTACGAGCAGTACTTC. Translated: CASSFGPSYEQYF.

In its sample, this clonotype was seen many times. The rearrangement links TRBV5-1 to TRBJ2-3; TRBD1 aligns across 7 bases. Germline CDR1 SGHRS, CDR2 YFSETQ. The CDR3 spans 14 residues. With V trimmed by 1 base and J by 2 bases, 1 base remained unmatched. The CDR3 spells CASSLQGVTDTQYF. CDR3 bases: TGCGCCAGCAGCTTGCAGGGGGTCACAGATACGCAGTATTTT.

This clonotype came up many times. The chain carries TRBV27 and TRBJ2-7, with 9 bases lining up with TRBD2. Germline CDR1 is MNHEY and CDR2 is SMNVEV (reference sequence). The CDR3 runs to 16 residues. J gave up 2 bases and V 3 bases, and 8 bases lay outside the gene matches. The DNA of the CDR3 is TGTGCCAGCAGTTTTTTCGGGGGACTAGCTACCTACGAGCAGTACTTC. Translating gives CASSFFGGLATYEQYF.

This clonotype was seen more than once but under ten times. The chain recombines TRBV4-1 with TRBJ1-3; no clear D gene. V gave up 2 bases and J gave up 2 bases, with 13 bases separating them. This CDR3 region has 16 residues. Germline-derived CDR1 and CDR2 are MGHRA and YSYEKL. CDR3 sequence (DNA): TGCGCCAGCAGCCAACCCACCGGACCTACTGGAAACACCATATATTTT. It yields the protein CASSQPTGPTGNTIYF.

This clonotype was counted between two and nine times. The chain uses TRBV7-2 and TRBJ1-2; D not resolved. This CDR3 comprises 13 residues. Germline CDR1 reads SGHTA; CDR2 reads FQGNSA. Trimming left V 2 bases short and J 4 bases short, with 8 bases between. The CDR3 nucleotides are TGTGCCAGCAGCTTACGTAGGATCTATGGCTACACCTTC. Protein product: CASSLRRIYGYTF.

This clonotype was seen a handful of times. Written as DNA, the CDR3 is TGTGCCCGACGAATGGACAGGGACAACAATCAGCCCCAGCATTTT. It is translated as CARRMDRDNNQPQHF. The chain combines TRBV5-6 with TRBJ1-5; TRBD1 matches at 8 bases. Looked up from germline, CDR1 is SGHDT and CDR2 is YYEEEE. This CDR3 has 15 amino acids. The trim removed 10 bases at V and 3 bases at J, leaving 12 bases unmatched. The variable domain in full, with the rest retrieved from reference TRBV5-6 and TRBJ1-5, is DAGVTQSPTHLIKTRGQQVTLRCSPKSGHDTVSWYQQALGQGPQFIFQYYEEEERQRGNFPDRFSGHQFPNYSSELNVNALLLGDSALYLCARRMDRDNNQPQHFGDGTRLSIL.

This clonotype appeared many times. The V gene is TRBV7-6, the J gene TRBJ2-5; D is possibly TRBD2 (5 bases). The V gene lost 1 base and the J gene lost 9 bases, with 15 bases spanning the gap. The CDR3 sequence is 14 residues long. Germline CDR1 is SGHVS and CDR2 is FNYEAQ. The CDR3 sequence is CASSLEFRGESQYF. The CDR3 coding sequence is TGTGCCAGCAGCTTAGAATTTCGTGGGGAGTCCCAGTACTTC.

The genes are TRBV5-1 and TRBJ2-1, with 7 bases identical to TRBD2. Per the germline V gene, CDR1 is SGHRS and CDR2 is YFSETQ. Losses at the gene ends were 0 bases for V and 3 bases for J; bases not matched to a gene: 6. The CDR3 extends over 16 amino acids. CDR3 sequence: CASSLGGGSNYNEQFF. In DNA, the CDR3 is TGCGCCAGCAGCTTGGGGGGGGGGAGCAACTACAATGAGCAGTTCTTC.

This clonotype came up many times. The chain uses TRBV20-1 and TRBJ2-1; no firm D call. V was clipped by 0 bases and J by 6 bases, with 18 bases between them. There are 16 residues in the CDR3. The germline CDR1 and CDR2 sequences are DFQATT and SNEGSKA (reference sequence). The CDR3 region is CSARDLVLMVFNEQFF. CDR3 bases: TGCAGTGCTAGAGATCTAGTCTTGATGGTCTTCAATGAGCAGTTCTTC.

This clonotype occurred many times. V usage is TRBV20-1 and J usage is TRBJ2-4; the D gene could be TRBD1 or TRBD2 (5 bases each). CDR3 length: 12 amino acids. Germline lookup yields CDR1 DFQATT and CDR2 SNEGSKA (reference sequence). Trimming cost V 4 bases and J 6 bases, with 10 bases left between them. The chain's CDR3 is CSANGASNIQYF. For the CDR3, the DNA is TGCAGTGCTAACGGGGCCTCAAACATTCAGTACTTC.

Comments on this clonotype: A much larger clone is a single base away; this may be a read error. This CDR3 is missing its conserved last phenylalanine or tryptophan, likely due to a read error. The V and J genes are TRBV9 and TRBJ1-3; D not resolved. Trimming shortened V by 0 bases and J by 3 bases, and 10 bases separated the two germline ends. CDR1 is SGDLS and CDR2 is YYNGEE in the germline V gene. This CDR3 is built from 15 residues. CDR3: CASSVGAGDGNTIYI. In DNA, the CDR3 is TGTGCCAGCAGCGTAGGAGCAGGAGATGGAAACACCATATATATT.

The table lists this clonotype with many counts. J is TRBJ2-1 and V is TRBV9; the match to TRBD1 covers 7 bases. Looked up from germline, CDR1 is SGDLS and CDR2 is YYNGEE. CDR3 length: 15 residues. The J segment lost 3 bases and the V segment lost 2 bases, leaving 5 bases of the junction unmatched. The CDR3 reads CASSVSRQGYNEQFF. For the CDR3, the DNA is TGTGCCAGCAGCGTTTCGAGACAGGGCTACAATGAGCAGTTCTTC.

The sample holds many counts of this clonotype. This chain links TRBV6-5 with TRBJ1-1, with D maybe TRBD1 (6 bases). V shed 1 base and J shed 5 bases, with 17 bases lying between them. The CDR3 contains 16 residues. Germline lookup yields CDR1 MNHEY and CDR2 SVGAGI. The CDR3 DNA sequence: TGTGCCAGCAGTTACTTAAGCAGGGGCCGGGATACTGAAGCTTTCTTT. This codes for CASSYLSRGRDTEAFF.

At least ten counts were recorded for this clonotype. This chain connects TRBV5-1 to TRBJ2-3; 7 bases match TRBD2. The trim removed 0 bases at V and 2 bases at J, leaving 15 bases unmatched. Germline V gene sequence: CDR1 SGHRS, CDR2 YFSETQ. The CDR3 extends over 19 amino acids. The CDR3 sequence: CASSLAGSRSAGDTDTQYF. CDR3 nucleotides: TGCGCCAGCAGCTTGGCCGGGAGCAGGTCGGCGGGAGACACAGATACGCAGTATTTT.

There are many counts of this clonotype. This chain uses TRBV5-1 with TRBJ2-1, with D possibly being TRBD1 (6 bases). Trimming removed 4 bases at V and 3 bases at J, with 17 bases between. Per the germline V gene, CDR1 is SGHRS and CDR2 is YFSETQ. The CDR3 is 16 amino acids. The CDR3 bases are TGCGCCAGCAGCCTACCCCGGACAGTTTACTACAATGAGCAGTTCTTC. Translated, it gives CASSLPRTVYYNEQFF.

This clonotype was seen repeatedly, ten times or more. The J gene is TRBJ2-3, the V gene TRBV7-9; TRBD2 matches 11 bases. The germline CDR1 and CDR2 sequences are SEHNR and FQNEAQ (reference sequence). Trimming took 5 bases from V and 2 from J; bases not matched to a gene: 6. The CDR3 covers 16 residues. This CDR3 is CASSPWTSGFTDTQYF. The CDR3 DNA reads TGTGCCAGCAGCCCTTGGACTAGCGGGTTCACAGATACGCAGTATTTT.

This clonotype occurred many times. This CDR3 reads CATLDRLNTEAFF. In nucleotides, the CDR3 is TGTGCCACTCTAGACAGGTTGAACACTGAAGCTTTCTTT. This chain uses TRBV12-3 or TRBV12-4 with TRBJ1-1; D is perhaps TRBD1 (6 bases). The CDR3 spans 13 residues. V was clipped by 10 bases and J by 0 bases, with 12 bases between them.

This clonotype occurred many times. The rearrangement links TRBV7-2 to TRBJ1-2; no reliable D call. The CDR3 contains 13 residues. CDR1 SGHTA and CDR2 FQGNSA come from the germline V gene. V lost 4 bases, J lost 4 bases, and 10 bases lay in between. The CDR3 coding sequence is TGTGCCAGCAGCTCGTCATCGGGCTATGGCTACACCTTC. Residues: CASSSSSGYGYTF.

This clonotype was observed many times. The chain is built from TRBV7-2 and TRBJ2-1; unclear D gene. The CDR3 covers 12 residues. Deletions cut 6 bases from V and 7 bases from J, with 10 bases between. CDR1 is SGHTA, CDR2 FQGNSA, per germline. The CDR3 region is CASRATRNEQFF. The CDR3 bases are TGTGCCAGCAGGGCCACGAGAAATGAGCAGTTCTTC.

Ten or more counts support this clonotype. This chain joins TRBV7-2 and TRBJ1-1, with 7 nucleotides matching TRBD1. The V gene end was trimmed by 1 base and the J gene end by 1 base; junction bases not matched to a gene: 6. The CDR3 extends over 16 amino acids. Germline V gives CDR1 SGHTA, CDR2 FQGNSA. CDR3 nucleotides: TGTGCCAGCAGCTTAGACGACTGGACAGGGAACACTGAAGCTTTCTTT. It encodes CASSLDDWTGNTEAFF. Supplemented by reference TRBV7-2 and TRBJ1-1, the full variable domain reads GAGVSQSPSNKVTEKGKDVELRCDPISGHTALYWYRQSLGQGLEFLIYFQGNSAPDKSGLPSDRFSAERTGGSVSTLTIQRTQQEDSAVYLCASSLDDWTGNTEAFFGQGTRLTVV.

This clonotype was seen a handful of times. The CDR3 nucleotides read TGTGCCAGCAGTTACCTTGGGGTTTTGGAGACCCAGTACTTC. Encoded protein: CASSYLGVLETQYF. The chain uses TRBV6-2 or TRBV6-3 and TRBJ2-5; the D is unclear. This CDR3 has 14 amino acids. Trimming left V 2 bases short and J 5 bases short, with 12 bases between. The germline V gene encodes CDR1 MNHEY and CDR2 SVGEGT.

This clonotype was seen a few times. This CDR3 reads CASSLAQGSYGYTF. DNA for the CDR3: TGTGCCAGCAGCTTAGCACAGGGGAGCTATGGCTACACCTTC. The chain has TRBV7-8 and TRBJ1-2, with 7 bases identical to TRBD1. Germline CDR1 SGHVS, CDR2 FQNEAQ. V lost 0 bases and J lost 4; bases outside the gene matches: 2. CDR3 length: 14 amino acids.